This T cell receptor (beta chain) was sequenced in a study of PD-1 blockade in classical Hodgkin lymphoma (dated by TCRdb to 2020 to 2021). At the level of the whole study: Nivolumab dosing was 3 mg/kg intravenously every 2 weeks, continuing until either disease progression or unacceptable toxicity. A peripheral blood immune signature of response to PD-1 blockade in classical Hodgkin lymphoma was defined using TCR beta sequencing and CyTOF. The paper as a whole reports these results and caveats: Newly diagnosed patients were reported to have lower baseline TCR diversity than healthy donors, and relapsed/refractory patients were reported to have lower baseline TCR diversity still. Baseline diversity similar to that of newly diagnosed patients was observed in trial patients achieving complete response, whereas significantly lower diversity was observed in partial responders and progressors. Diversity was lower in patients who began nivolumab less than 1 year after ASCT, so these patients were left out of later analyses to avoid confounding by immune reconstitution. Only a single clinical trial cohort was studied, and what caused the repertoire differences, possibly disease activity or prior therapy, remained undefined. A significant rise by C4D1 was seen in CD4+ but not CD8+ TCR diversity (p=0.0027 vs p=0.16), with the rise being most apparent in complete responders (p=0.02).

This clone was detected a few times. Its specific antigen is unknown. Base qualities are not recorded, but no much larger clone differs from it by a single base. The sample's time point, from its label and the paper: cycle 1 day 1 (C1D1), immediately before nivolumab initiation. All trial patients had relapsed after autologous stem cell transplantation, with cohorts A, B and C differing in prior brentuximab vedotin exposure. A total of 50 to 70 patients with relapsed/refractory classical Hodgkin lymphoma made up the trial cohort, and each patient's best overall response was complete response, partial response or progressive disease. In the multi-cohort phase II CheckMate 205 trial, trial patients received single-agent nivolumab. Best overall response was determined by an independent review committee according to the 2007 International Working Group response criteria. Trial PBMCs were collected just before the start of nivolumab (C1D1) and during therapy at cycle 2 day 1 and cycle 4 day 1. Peripheral blood was collected in 8 mL Vacutainer Cell Preparation Tubes, from which PBMCs were isolated by centrifugation and then cryopreserved.

Genomic DNA was isolated using the Qiagen DNeasy kit from unsorted PBMCs as well as from negatively selected CD4+ and CD8+ fractions. TCR beta CDR3 regions were subjected to amplification by immunoSEQ multiplex PCR with primers that anneal to V and J segments. A synthetic immune receptor repertoire was used to minimize amplification bias, and any remaining bias was removed computationally after sequencing. The study's own analysis went as follows. Custom Python scripts were used to quantify repertoire diversity as the Shannon entropy index. Unsorted, CD4+ and CD8+ repertoires were examined separately, except in combined analyses, for which CD4+ and CD8+ sequences were merged in silico. A clone counted as expanded when the clone's frequency after treatment rose at least 2-fold relative to C1D1, and clones undetected at baseline were given a pseudocount of 0.5. Singleton clones were defined as clones with 0 or 1 copy at C1D1, and non-singleton clones were defined as clones with 2 or more copies. Clones expanded in unsorted samples were annotated as CD4+, CD8+ or unknown by matching protein sequences in sorted samples from the same patient. Wilcoxon tests on paired samples were used to test changes in diversity from C1D1 to C4D1. Held by TCRdb, this immuneACCESS table contains in-frame sequences only and omits some clones. Under half of the omission traces to an unresolved V gene where checked; the cause of the rest is unknown. The V and J calls and clone size were taken over from that table, and D and trimming were inferred from the DNA. Counted in this sample were more than 10,000 clones; roughly 76% of them appeared once. The ten most abundant clones make up roughly 25% of the sample.

According to the germline V gene, CDR1 reads MGHRA and CDR2 reads YSYEKL. V is cut back by 3 bases and J by 3 bases, with 13 bases in the junction unmatched. The cysteine opens and the phenylalanine closes a CDR3 of 18 amino acids. Only the CDR3 region is kept as DNA, spanning 54 bases read in frame from base 1. Specimen: peripheral blood mononuclear cells (PBMCs), collected at baseline. The receptor was isolated from a human donor with classical Hodgkin lymphoma. The rearrangement combines TRBV4-1 with TRBJ2-2, and 7 bases in between align with TRBD2. The CDR3: CASSQAEGRGLYTGELFF. The DNA is as follows: TGCGCCAGCAGCCAGGCGGAAGGGAGGGGATTATACACCGGGGAGCTGTTTTTT.